Detailed here is one T cell receptor (beta chain). Its antigen is unknown. The data derive from a study of T-cell reconstitution after alpha-beta-depleted transplantation in children. General study points: At one year after transplant, newly produced T cells mostly accounted for T-cell counts and diversity. Several hundred expanded graft clones reportedly supplied alpha-beta T cells about two months after transplant. Some patients' high day-60 TCRbeta diversity was attributed to recipient cells surviving conditioning.

TCRbeta library construction was performed incorporating unique molecular identifiers. TCRdb re-called the PCR reads through MiXCR, storing one row per CDR3 protein. This sample has 300,000 to 350,000 distinct CDR3 sequences, with roughly 17% found just once. CDR1 and CDR2 from the germline V gene are MNHEY and SVGEGT. The CDR3 has 15 amino acids. V was pared by 3 bases and J by 3 bases, with 11 bases between. Sequencing was performed on PBMCs, mostly from graft donor cells, taken 360 days after TCRalphabeta/CD19-depleted stem cell transplant. The rearrangement joins TRBV6-2 or TRBV6-3 to TRBJ2-2, with a weak D call TRBD2 (6 bases). This TCR was sampled from a male patient between 2 and 9 years old who had a stem cell transplant for acute lymphoblastic leukemia, so the T cells may come from the graft donor. The CDR3 loop reads CASSYWGLYTGELFF. The CDR3 region has the DNA TGTGCCAGCAGTTATTGGGGACTCTACACCGGGGAGCTGTTTTTT.